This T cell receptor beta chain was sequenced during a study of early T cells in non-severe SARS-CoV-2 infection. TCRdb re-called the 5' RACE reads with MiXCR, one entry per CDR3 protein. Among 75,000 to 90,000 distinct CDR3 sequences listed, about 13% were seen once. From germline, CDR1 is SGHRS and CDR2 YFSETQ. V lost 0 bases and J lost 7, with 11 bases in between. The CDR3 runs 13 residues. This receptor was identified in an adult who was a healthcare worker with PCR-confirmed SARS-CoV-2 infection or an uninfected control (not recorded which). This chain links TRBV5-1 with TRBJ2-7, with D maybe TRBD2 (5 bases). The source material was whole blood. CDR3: CASSLGGIWEQYF. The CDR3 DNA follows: TGCGCCAGCAGCTTGGGAGGGATCTGGGAGCAGTACTTC.